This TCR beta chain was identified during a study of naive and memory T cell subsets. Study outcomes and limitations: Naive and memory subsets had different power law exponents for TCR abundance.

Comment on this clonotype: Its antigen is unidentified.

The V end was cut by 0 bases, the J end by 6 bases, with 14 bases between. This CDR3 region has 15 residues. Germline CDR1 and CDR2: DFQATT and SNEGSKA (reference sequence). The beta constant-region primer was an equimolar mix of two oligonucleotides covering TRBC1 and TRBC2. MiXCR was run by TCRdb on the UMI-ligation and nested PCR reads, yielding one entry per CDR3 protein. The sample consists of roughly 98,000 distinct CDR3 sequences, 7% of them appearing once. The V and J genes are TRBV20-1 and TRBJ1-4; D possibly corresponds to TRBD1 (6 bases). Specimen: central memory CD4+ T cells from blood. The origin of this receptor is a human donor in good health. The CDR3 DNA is TGCAGTGCTAGAGATCTTGGGACACGGGATGAAAAACTGTTTTTT. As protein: CSARDLGTRDEKLFF.